This T cell receptor (beta chain) appears in the sequencing data of a study of radiotherapy plus CTLA-4 blockade in lung cancer. Profiled with immunoSEQ multiplex PCR; TCRdb holds only in-frame clones, not every one. The table shows 85,000 to 120,000 clones, with about 83% occurring only once. Sample: peripheral blood, taken from a patient treated with radiotherapy plus ipilimumab. The sequence was obtained from a human donor with non-small cell lung cancer that progressed on radiotherapy plus ipilimumab. Some clones in this sample may be carry-over from other donors' samples.

CDR3 DNA sequence: TGTGCCATCAGTGGATTAAGCTATGAGCAGTTCTTC. Amino acid sequence: CAISGLSYEQFF. The V gene is TRBV10-3, the J gene TRBJ2-1; D remains ambiguous. The length of the CDR3 is 12 residues. Trimming took 4 bases from V and 8 from J, leaving 9 bases between them. In germline, CDR1 is ENHRY, CDR2 SYGVKD.